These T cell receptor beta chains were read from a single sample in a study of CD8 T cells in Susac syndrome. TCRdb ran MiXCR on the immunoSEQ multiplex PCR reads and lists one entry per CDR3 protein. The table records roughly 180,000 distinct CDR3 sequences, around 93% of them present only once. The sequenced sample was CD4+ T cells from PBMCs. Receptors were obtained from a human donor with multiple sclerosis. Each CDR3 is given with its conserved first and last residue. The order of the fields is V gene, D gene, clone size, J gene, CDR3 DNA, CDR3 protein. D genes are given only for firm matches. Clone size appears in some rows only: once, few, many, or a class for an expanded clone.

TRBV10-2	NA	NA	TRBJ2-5	TGCGCCAGCAGTGGTAAAGCGTACCAAGAGACCCAGTACTTC	CASSGKAYQETQYF
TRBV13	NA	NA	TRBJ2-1	TGTGCCAGCGCTTACGGGTCCAAGGCCAATGAGCAGTTCTTC	CASAYGSKANEQFF
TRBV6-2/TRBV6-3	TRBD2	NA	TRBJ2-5	TGTGCCAGCAGGTACAGCGGGGGTGAGACCCAGTACTTC	CASRYSGGETQYF
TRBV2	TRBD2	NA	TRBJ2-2	TGTGCCAGCAGTCACCCAATGACTAGCGGGGAGCCCGCGGTTAAGAACACCGGGGAGCTGTTTTTT	CASSHPMTSGEPAVKNTGELFF
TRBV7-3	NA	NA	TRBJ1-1	TGTGCCAGCAGCCTCTACAGGGACACTGAAGCTTTCTTT	CASSLYRDTEAFF
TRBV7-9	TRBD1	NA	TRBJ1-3	TGTGCCAGCAGCCCGGGACAGGACTCTGGAAACACCATATATTTT	CASSPGQDSGNTIYF
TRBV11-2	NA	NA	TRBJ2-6	TGTGCCAGCAGCTTATCACGGAGCTCTGGGGCCAACGTCCTGACTTTC	CASSLSRSSGANVLTF
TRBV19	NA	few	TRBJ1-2	TGTGCCAGCACCCCGGGCAGGGGAAGGAGCTACACCTTC	CASTPGRGRSYTF
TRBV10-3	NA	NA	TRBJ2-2	TGTGCCATCAGTGAGTCGGTGCGGACGAACACCGGGGAGCTGTTTTTT	CAISESVRTNTGELFF
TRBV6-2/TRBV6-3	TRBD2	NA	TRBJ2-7	TGTGCCAGCAGTCGATACGGACTAGCGGGACCCTCCTACGAGCAGTACTTC	CASSRYGLAGPSYEQYF
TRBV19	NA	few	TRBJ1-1	TGTGCCAGTAGTATAAGAGGGGGCACTGAAGCTTTCTTT	CASSIRGGTEAFF
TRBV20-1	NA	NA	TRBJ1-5	TGCAGTGCTAGGGGGGGGCGGAGCAATCAGCCCCAGCATTTT	CSARGGRSNQPQHF
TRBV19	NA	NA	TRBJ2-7	TGTGCCAGTAGTATGCGAGGAGGTATGCGGGAGCAGTACTTC	CASSMRGGMREQYF
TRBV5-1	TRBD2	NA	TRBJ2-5	TGCGCCAGCAGCACCGCTTGGGGGGGTCGAGAGACCCAGTACTTC	CASSTAWGGRETQYF
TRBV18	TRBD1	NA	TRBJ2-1	TGTGCCAGCTCACCCGGGGACAGGAACTACAATGAGCAGTTCTTC	CASSPGDRNYNEQFF
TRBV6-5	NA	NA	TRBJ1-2	TGTGCCAGCAGTTACGCGGGGCGTAGTTATGGCTACACCTTC	CASSYAGRSYGYTF
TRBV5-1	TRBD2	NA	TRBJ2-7	TGCGCCAGCAGCTCCCTAGGGACTAGCGGGTCCTCCTACGAGCAGTACTTC	CASSSLGTSGSSYEQYF
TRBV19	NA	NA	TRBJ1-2	TGTGCCAGTAGTACGGGACCACGAGGATACACCTTC	CASSTGPRGYTF
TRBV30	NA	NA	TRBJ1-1	TGTGCCTGGAGTGTTTGGCAGGAGGAAGCTTTCTTT	CAWSVWQEEAFF
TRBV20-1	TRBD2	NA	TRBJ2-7	TGCAGTGCCCGAGGAGCGGGGGGGCTTTACGAGCAGTACTTC	CSARGAGGLYEQYF
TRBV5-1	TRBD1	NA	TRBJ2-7	TGCGCCAGCAGCTTGGGGGACAGGGGCCCCTTGCAGTACTTC	CASSLGDRGPLQYF
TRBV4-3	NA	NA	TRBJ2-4	TGCGCCAGCAGCCGCCGCCCATCAAATCCTGGGGCGAGCAAAAACATTCAGTACTTC	CASSRRPSNPGASKNIQYF
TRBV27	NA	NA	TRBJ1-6	TGTGCCAGCAGTCCCCTGGGAACTTCACCCCTCCACTTT	CASSPLGTSPLHF
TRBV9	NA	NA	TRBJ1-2	TGTGCCAGCAGCGTCACTCAGAACTATGGCTACACCTTC	CASSVTQNYGYTF
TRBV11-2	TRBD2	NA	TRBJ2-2	TGTGCCAGCAGCACCCGACTAGCGGGCCGGGCCGGGGAGCTGTTTTTT	CASSTRLAGRAGELFF
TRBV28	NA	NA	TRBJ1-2	TGTGCCAGCAGTTCCGAGCGAGGCTATGGCTACACCTTC	CASSSERGYGYTF
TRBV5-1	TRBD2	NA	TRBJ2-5	TGCGCCAGCAGCTGGGACGGGACTAGCAGAGAGACCCAGTACTTC	CASSWDGTSRETQYF
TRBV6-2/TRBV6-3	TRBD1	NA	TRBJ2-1	TGTGCCAGCAGTTTCCTTGGGACAGGGTACAATGAGCAGTTCTTC	CASSFLGTGYNEQFF
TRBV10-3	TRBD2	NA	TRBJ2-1	TGTGCCATCAGGCCGGGACTAGATTACAATGAGCAGTTCTTC	CAIRPGLDYNEQFF
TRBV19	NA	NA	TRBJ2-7	TGTGCCAGTACCCAGGGGGGACAAATCCACGAGCAGTACTTC	CASTQGGQIHEQYF
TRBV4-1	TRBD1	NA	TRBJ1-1	TGCGCCAGCAGCCAAGACGCACGGGGTGGACAGGGCTCGGGGACTGAAGCTTTCTTT	CASSQDARGGQGSGTEAFF
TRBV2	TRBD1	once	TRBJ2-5	TGTGCCAGCAGTGAGAGGACAGGGCAAGAGACCCAGTACTTC	CASSERTGQETQYF
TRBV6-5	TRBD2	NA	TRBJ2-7	TGTGCCAGCAGTCAAAGCGGGGGCGTTAAGCAGTACTTC	CASSQSGGVKQYF
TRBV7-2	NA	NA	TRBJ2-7	TGTGCCAGCAGCCCGAATTCCGGGGGTAGAGACGAGCAGTACTTC	CASSPNSGGRDEQYF
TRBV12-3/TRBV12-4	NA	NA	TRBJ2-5	TGTGCCAGCAACCACGGGGGGCCAGAGACCCAGTACTTC	CASNHGGPETQYF
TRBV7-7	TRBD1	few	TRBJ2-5	TGTGCTAGCAGCTTAGGGGGGACAGGTCAAGAGACCCAGTACTTC	CASSLGGTGQETQYF
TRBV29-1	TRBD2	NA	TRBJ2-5	TGCAGCGTTGGGACTAGCGGGAGGGCCCGGGAGACCCAGTACTTC	CSVGTSGRARETQYF
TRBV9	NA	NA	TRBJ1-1	TGTGCCAGCAGCGTAGTCCCCACTATCATGACTGAAGCTTTCTTT	CASSVVPTIMTEAFF
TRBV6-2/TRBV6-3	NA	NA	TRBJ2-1	TGTGCCAGCAGTTACGTGGTGGGGGGCCCCTCCTACAATGAGCAGTTCTTC	CASSYVVGGPSYNEQFF
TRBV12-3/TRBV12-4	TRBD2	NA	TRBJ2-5	TGTGCCAGCAGTTCAAGCGGATCGGGGGGAGAGACCCAGTACTTC	CASSSSGSGGETQYF
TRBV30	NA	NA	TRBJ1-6	TGTGCCTGGACAGGGGCGCATAATTCACCCCTCCACTTT	CAWTGAHNSPLHF
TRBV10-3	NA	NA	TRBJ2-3	TGTGCCATCAGTGATGGGACAGATACGCAGTATTTT	CAISDGTDTQYF